The sequence of this T cell receptor (beta chain) was determined in a study of cytomegalovirus exposure and HLA in healthy donors (dated by TCRdb to about 2017). Study-level background: An earlier analysis of some 550 of the donors reported roughly 270 Gb of sequence data and 117 million unique TCR beta sequences from some 180 million T cells. HLA typing included class I and class II loci at four-digit resolution. A later genetic analysis took genome-wide SNP genotypes for about 55% of the 666 donors and used that subset as a discovery cohort. The genetic ancestry cluster associated with self-reported Caucasian donors included 81% of the 350 to 500 genotyped donors. To study patterns of TCR occurrence, a later analysis re-analyzed previously published TCR beta repertoires from 600 to 750 donors and added high-resolution HLA genotyping. The study aimed to test whether cataloging public T cell receptors could reveal signatures of past pathogen exposure. Around 330 gigabases of sequencing data and 91 million or so unique TCR sequences made up an early release that covered some 640 HLA-typed donors. To predict cytomegalovirus infection status, the study brought together high-throughput TCR immunosequencing, statistical association of individual TCRs with disease status, and machine learning. To decide whether each TCR beta V gene segment behaved as functional or pseudogenic, an earlier analysis of some 600 of the donors relied on high-throughput TCR beta sequencing. Rather than drawing on any new phenotypic data, the later analysis identified candidate immune exposures from TCR beta sequences and the way those sequences occurred across donors. Along with the roughly 700-subject first cohort, a separate validation cohort of over 90 different subjects was used. Typing coverage varied by locus: 629-630 donors for A, B, C, DRB1 and DQB1; some 520 for DQA1; more than 600 for DPA1; around 490 for DPB1. Roughly 5 DR-DQ haplotypes were handled as single units for association and clustering, since linkage in the cohort was strong. Donor age, sex, ethnicity and CMV serostatus were compiled alongside the repertoire data. On average, 235,054 unique TCR beta nucleotide sequences were sequenced per donor among about 400 genotyped donors of the cohort, with around 19% of those sequences being non-productive. All discovery cohort repertoires had been generated on a single sequencing platform. The study profiled the T cell repertoires of 550 to 700 subjects by immunosequencing and related them to cytomegalovirus serostatus.

The V end loses 0 bases and the J end loses 5 bases, and a stretch of 12 bases separates them. Its CDR3 holds 15 amino acids, cysteine through phenylalanine. The kept DNA is CDR3 alone, 45 bases in frame from the first base. The germline V gene encodes CDR1 SGHDT and CDR2 YYEEEE. Results the study describes overall, beyond this receptor: In a later analysis, HLA-associated TCR beta chains showed more clonal expansion and lower generation probabilities than non-associated chains that were equally common. A total of some 180 TCR beta chains were listed by the study as associated with cytomegalovirus. A later analysis found that TCR association rates varied across HLA loci, with DRB1 alleles showing the most associated TCRs and HLA-C alleles the fewest. A later analysis reported that several top co-occurrence clusters appeared linked to parvovirus B19, influenza, CMV and Epstein-Barr virus. Three of the identified cytomegalovirus-associated TCR beta chains were confirmed in vitro to be specific for cytomegalovirus antigens. Assigning TCR associations to individual alleles was difficult when HLA alleles, especially DR and DQ, strongly co-occurred. Presence/absence analyses assumed roughly uniform sequencing depth across donors, an assumption that may not hold. The classifier was reported to diagnose cytomegalovirus status with high specificity and sensitivity in both the original and validation cohorts. V-gene and J-gene trimming of TCR beta chains was associated with a missense DCLRE1C variant in a later genetic analysis, and the association was replicated in an independent cohort. The sequencing pipeline was judged likely to have produced a cluster of highly shared sequence variants as a technical artifact. Because counts were too low, roughly 18 rarely observed V segments, including chromosome 9 orphons, were left out of the earlier analysis of 587 of the donors. A further reported finding was that TCR beta sequences accurately predicted the HLA-A and HLA-B alleles for most subjects in the first cohort. Broadly in line with IMGT annotations, most TCR beta V segments showed up in productive rearrangements about 87% or about 30% of the time in an earlier analysis of 450 to 600 of the donors. Specific HLA alleles were associated with 15,000 to 20,000 TCR beta sequences at a false discovery rate of 0.05 in a later analysis. HLA typing was unavailable for some donors at each locus, so association tests used only the typed subset. Because the 87-base-pair reads could not distinguish some IMGT-functional V segments, including TRBV6-2 and TRBV6-3, those segments were excluded. Across donors, most TCR sequences were observed very rarely, whereas some public TCRs were present in many individuals. CMV serostatus was the only immune exposure information available for the cohort. A later genetic analysis reported fewer N-insertions in productive TCRs among donors in an Asian-associated ancestry cluster than the roughly 620-donor mean. It was suggested by the authors that the approach could potentially be generalized to other disease states and immunological phenotypes. According to a later analysis, most CMV-associated TCR beta chains appeared to be HLA-restricted, and the HLA associations seemed to be driven largely by CMV exposure. Correlated functional status among segregating V segments might reflect linkage disequilibrium, but an unknown experimental factor could not be ruled out. In this cohort, only TCR beta chains were sequenced, and detectable features were limited by the absence of alpha or paired-chain data.

Library creation used the immunoSEQ multiplex PCR assay. For the multiplex PCR, a mixture combining 60 forward primers for TCR Vbeta segments and 13 reverse primers for TCR Jbeta segments was used. The CDR3 region of rearranged TCR beta genes was amplified from genomic DNA by a multiplex PCR assay. The Illumina HiSeq System was used to sequence the amplified TCR beta libraries as 87-base-pair reads. For the original study's pipeline: A later analysis counted about 82 million unique TCR beta chains across the 666 repertoires, and roughly 11 million of these chains were shared by at least two donors. A nearest-neighbor algorithm error-corrected the raw reads and collapsed the reads into unique sequences, merging closely related sequences to remove PCR and sequencing errors. V, D and J gene segments were assigned by aligning CDR3 sequences to IMGT reference sequences. Each retained sequence needed at least a six-nucleotide match to both a V gene segment and a J gene segment. A rearrangement was called productive if the CDR3 had no stop codons and remained in frame with V and J, and every other rearrangement was called non-productive. CDR3 was defined according to IMGT convention as the region running from the second conserved V-encoded cysteine to the conserved J-encoded phenylalanine. The earlier analysis of roughly 590 of the donors excluded any sequence lacking an unambiguous match to a single V gene segment. In an earlier analysis of a few hundred of the donors, V segments were called functional above 56.7% productive rearrangements and were called segregating when the between-donor standard deviation exceeded 5%. A statistical classification framework was developed to diagnose cytomegalovirus status using the catalog of TCR beta chain sequences. A later analysis assigned V and J genes by comparing TCR nucleotide sequences with IMGT/GENE-DB human TR gene sequences. In a later analysis, CDR3 sequences and most-parsimonious VDJ recombination scenarios were assigned using the TCRdist pipeline. In a later analysis, each TCR beta chain was defined by its CDR3 amino acid sequence together with its V-gene family, and reads lacking a unique V-gene family were excluded. In a later analysis, some 600 highly shared, low-generation-probability nucleotide sequences were removed to address suspected cross-contamination and a sequencing artifact. A later analysis calculated a clonal expansion index for each public chain from normalized within-repertoire ranks of inferred template counts. Generation probabilities in a later analysis came from a VDJ recombination model fitted to out-of-frame rearrangements, and those results were checked against IGoR. In a later analysis, hypergeometric tests were used to score TCR-TCR, TCR-HLA and TCR-CMV co-occurrence, with a repertoire-size bias correction applied to TCR pairs. To estimate false discovery rates, a later analysis permuted the HLA or CMV assignments 20 times. In a later analysis, co-occurring TCRs were grouped with DBSCAN, and TCRdist sequence similarity was added when clustering was performed within HLA-allele-positive subsets. For co-occurrence clustering, repertoires with fewer than 30,000 or more than 120,000 public chains were excluded, along with roughly 5 repertoires with anomalous nucleotide sharing. This immuneACCESS table, as held by TCRdb, lists in-frame sequences with V and J called but not all clones. Of the missing ones, under half trace to an unresolved V gene in checked studies; the others have no known cause. V, J and clone size were drawn from that table, and D and trimming were deduced from the DNA. The sample has 200,000 to 250,000 clones on record, approximately 84% of them singletons. The ten largest clonotypes hold about 0.6% of the sample.

The cohort comprised some 730 healthy bone marrow donors. At the time of sampling, every cohort member was nominally healthy, though immune exposures that went unrecorded were likely present. The donor was CMV seronegative and was included in the group of a few hundred seronegative cohort members. Each donor provided a peripheral blood sample, and peripheral blood mononuclear cells were used for TCR beta sequencing. Genomic DNA was extracted from the blood cell samples with the Qiagen DNeasy Blood Extraction Kit. As concerns this clone: The clone's antigen remains unknown. Base qualities are missing; no much larger clone stands one base away.

This receptor was identified in a woman between 40 and 50 years old in good health and CMV-seronegative. The sequence links TRBV5-6 to TRBJ1-5, and TRBD1 may be the D gene, going by 6 matching bases. Sequencing was carried out using PBMCs. The DNA sequence reads TGTGCCAGCAGCTTGGGGTTCTCAGGGGATCAGCCCCAGCATTTT. This translates into CASSLGFSGDQPQHF.